These 28 T cell receptor beta chains originate from one sample sequenced in a study of read filtering for tumor transcriptome and immune sequencing. The library was built from around 380 ng RNA with molecular barcoded adaptors for alpha/delta and beta/gamma chains. TCRdb fed the reads into MiXCR, producing one record per CDR3 protein. The table shows under 35,000 distinct CDR3 sequences, with less than 20% occurring only once. Material: a population of CD138-negative cells sorted from bone marrow. These receptors all come from a donor aged 40 or older with multiple myeloma.

Ten or more counts support this clonotype. This may be a read error, as it is one base from a much larger clone. This chain uses TRBV20-1 with TRBJ2-7, with D possibly TRBD1 on 6 matching bases. V lost 6 bases, J lost 0 bases, and 15 bases lay in between. The CDR3 sequence is 14 residues long. Germline CDR1 and CDR2: DFQATT and SNEGSKA (reference sequence). CDR3 sequence (DNA): TGCAGTGCCAGACGCATAGGGGGCTCCTACGAGCAGTACTTC. This codes for CSARRIGGSYEQYF.

This clonotype was observed at least ten times. The V gene is TRBV10-3, the J gene TRBJ2-7, with D perhaps being TRBD1 or TRBD2 (5 bases each). Germline assignment: CDR1 ENHRY and CDR2 SYGVKD. V was pared by 0 bases and J by 7 bases, with 16 bases between. The CDR3 is 15 residues long. CDR3 in DNA: TGTGCCATCAGTGAGTCTGGGGGAAGGCTGAGGGAGCAGTACTTC. Protein product: CAISESGGRLREQYF.

J is TRBJ1-2 and V is TRBV5-1, with a weak D call TRBD1 (6 bases). CDR1 and CDR2 from the germline V gene are SGHRS and YFSETQ. V shed 9 bases and J shed 1 base, with 19 bases lying between them. This CDR3 is built from 15 residues. Here the CDR3 DNA reads TGCGCCAACAGATTTTCGACAGGAGTTAACTATGGCTACACCTTC. Translated: CANRFSTGVNYGYTF.

This clonotype was seen ten or more times. The chain uses TRBV20-1 and TRBJ1-2, with D possibly matching TRBD1 (5 bases). From germline, CDR1 is DFQATT and CDR2 SNEGSKA (reference sequence). CDR3 length: 15 residues. V lost 5 bases and J 2 bases, leaving 18 bases between the germline ends. CDR3 residues: CSAPSVRASNYGYTF. In DNA form, the CDR3 reads TGCAGTGCTCCCTCCGTCAGGGCGTCAAACTATGGCTACACCTTC.

This clonotype was picked up many times. The chain is built from TRBV3-1 and TRBJ1-4; D is unclear. The germline V gene encodes CDR1 LGHDT and CDR2 YNNKEL (reference sequence). Deletions cut 0 bases from V and 4 bases from J, with 9 bases between. The CDR3 contains 15 residues. CDR3: CASSQEAGFNEKLFF. The CDR3 DNA follows: TGTGCCAGCAGCCAAGAGGCGGGGTTTAATGAAAAACTGTTTTTT.

This clonotype was observed at least ten times. The chain couples TRBV5-6 to TRBJ2-3; D might be TRBD1 (6 bases). CDR1 is SGHDT, CDR2 YYEEEE, per germline. V was cut by 4 bases and J by 0 bases, with 21 bases left in between. The CDR3 sequence is 18 residues long. The CDR3 bases are TGTGCCAGCAGCACCGGACAGTACTTCTTGCCTAGCACAGATACGCAGTATTTT. This codes for CASSTGQYFLPSTDTQYF.

The chain joins TRBV24-1 to TRBJ2-1; D call uncertain. Deletions cut 2 bases from V and 9 bases from J, with 22 bases between. Germline CDR1 and CDR2: KGHDR and SFDVKD. CDR3 size: 17 residues. CDR3 region: CATSDSSPLVRHSEQFF. In DNA form, the CDR3 reads TGTGCCACCAGTGATTCGTCGCCCCTCGTAAGGCACAGTGAGCAGTTCTTC.

This clonotype was detected many times. The gene calls are TRBV6-2 or TRBV6-3 and TRBJ2-5, with 8 bases identical to TRBD1. CDR3 length equals 13 residues. The ends lost 6 bases at V and 9 bases at J; junction bases unmatched: 9. Germline V CDR1 and CDR2: MNHEY, SVGEGT. Here the CDR3 reads CASSGQGAGPQYF. CDR3 nucleotide sequence: TGTGCCAGCAGCGGACAGGGCGCGGGCCCCCAGTACTTC.

Notes on this clonotype: This may arise from a read error, as a much more abundant clone is one base away. The CDR3 DNA follows: TGTGCCAGAAGTCCCATCGGATTAACCTACGAGCAGTACTTC. Residues: CARSPIGLTYEQYF. This chain connects TRBV19 to TRBJ2-7; no firm D call. The germline V gene encodes CDR1 LNHDA and CDR2 SQIVND (reference sequence). The V gene lost 9 bases and the J gene lost 2 bases, with 17 bases spanning the gap. This CDR3 spans 14 amino acids. Full variable domain (missing parts from reference TRBV19 and TRBJ2-7): DGGITQSPKYLFRKEGQNVTLSCEQNLNHDAMYWYRQDPGQGLRLIYYSQIVNDFQKGDIAEGYSVSREKKESFPLTVTSAQKNPTAFYLCARSPIGLTYEQYFGPGTRLTVT.

This clonotype ranks as medium-sized. This chain uses TRBV28 with TRBJ2-1; no clear D. This CDR3 contains 14 residues. Trimming pared 3 bases from V and 8 bases from J, leaving 14 bases between. Germline CDR1 MDHEN, CDR2 SYDVKM. CDR3 region: CASSFVGRRDEQFF. The CDR3 region has the DNA TGTGCCAGCAGTTTTGTAGGCCGTCGGGATGAGCAGTTCTTC.

The chain links TRBV11-2 to TRBJ1-1; 7 bases line up with TRBD1. V gave up 2 bases and J gave up 7 bases; unmatched junction bases: 4. Germline loops: CDR1 SGHAT, CDR2 FQNNGV. The CDR3 consists of 13 residues. The CDR3 spells CASSLKGANEAFF. The CDR3 nucleotides are TGTGCCAGCAGCTTAAAGGGGGCTAATGAAGCTTTCTTT.

In the case of this clonotype: The CDR3 end shows no conserved phenylalanine or tryptophan, and so a read error is likely. V and J are TRBV28 and TRBJ2-1, with D perhaps given as TRBD1 or TRBD2 (6 bases each). Trimming removed 5 bases at V and 8 bases at J, with 19 bases between. The CDR3 is 15 amino acids. From germline, CDR1 is MDHEN and CDR2 SYDVKM. Here the CDR3 reads CASSKRGLRRYEQFL. CDR3 nucleotide sequence: TGTGCCAGCAGTAAACGGGGGCTTCGTCGTTATGAGCAGTTCCTC.

This clonotype has a count of ten or more. The V and J genes are TRBV2 and TRBJ2-3; D perhaps matches TRBD1 (6 bases). Trimming pared 7 bases from V and 13 bases from J, leaving 18 bases between. Germline V gene data show CDR1 as SNHLY and CDR2 as FYNNEI. This CDR3 has 12 residues. In DNA, the CDR3 is TGTGCCAGCAAGTCACAGGGTGTGGTTAAGTATTTT. As protein: CASKSQGVVKYF.

This clonotype appeared many times. The chain has TRBV20-1 and TRBJ2-5, with TRBD1 as a possible D gene (6 bases). Germline lookup yields CDR1 DFQATT and CDR2 SNEGSKA (reference sequence). The CDR3 extends over 13 amino acids. Trimming removed 5 bases at V and 3 bases at J, with 13 bases between. For the CDR3, the DNA is TGCAGTGCTCCCCCGGGACACGAAGAGACCCAGTACTTC. Translating it yields CSAPPGHEETQYF.

This clonotype was counted at least ten times. The V call is TRBV5-5, the J call TRBJ1-1; unclear D gene. The CDR3 contains 13 residues. CDR1 and CDR2 from the germline V gene are SGHKS and YYEKEE (reference sequence). The V and J ends lost 2 bases and 3 bases respectively, with 8 bases between them. The DNA for the CDR3 is TGTGCCAGCAGCTTTGAGGTTTACACTGAAGCTTTCTTT. It yields the protein CASSFEVYTEAFF. The full variable domain, rest sourced from reference TRBV5-5 and TRBJ1-1, is DAGVTQSPTHLIKTRGQQVTLRCSPISGHKSVSWYQQVLGQGPQFIFQYYEKEERGRGNFPDRFSARQFPNYSSELNVNALLLGDSALYLCASSFEVYTEAFFGQGTRLTVV.

This clonotype is deemed medium-sized (0.01 to 0.1%). This sequence joins TRBV29-1 and TRBJ2-1; 10 positions match TRBD2. The CDR3 runs to 14 residues. Germline lookup yields CDR1 SQVTM and CDR2 ANQGSEA. Germline trimming cut 2 bases from V and 8 bases from J; bases unmatched to any gene: 6. In nucleotides, the CDR3 is TGCAGCGTTGAACCTAGCGGGAGTGCTGATGAGCAGTTCTTC. Protein sequence: CSVEPSGSADEQFF.

As for this clonotype: A read error is possible here, since a much larger clone lies one base away. The rearrangement links TRBV7-8 to TRBJ1-1; no clear D gene. The CDR3 has 14 residues. Per the germline V gene, CDR1 is SGHVS and CDR2 is FQNEAQ. The V and J ends lost 2 bases and 2 bases respectively, with 9 bases between them. This CDR3 reads CASSLSDPNTEAFF. In nucleotides, the CDR3 is TGTGCCAGCAGCTTATCGGACCCAAACACTGAAGCTTTCTTT.

As to this clonotype: One end of the junction does not line up with germline, which may come from a read error. This chain connects TRBV29-1 to TRBJ1-4; the D is unclear. The CDR3 extends over 12 amino acids. The germline gives CDR1 SQVTM, CDR2 ANQGSEA. The CDR3 DNA sequence: TGCAGCGTGGTTGCAACTAATGATAAACTGTTTTTT. Amino acids: CSVVATNDKLFF.

This clonotype was found many times. The chain couples TRBV6-5 to TRBJ2-3; D uncertain. In germline, CDR1 is MNHEY, CDR2 SVGAGI. The V end was cut by 5 bases, the J end by 3 bases, with 18 bases between. The CDR3 covers 16 residues. CDR3: CASSNTPRQATDTQYF. CDR3 sequence (DNA): TGTGCCAGCAGTAACACCCCTCGGCAAGCGACAGATACGCAGTATTTT.

This clonotype appeared many times. The genes are TRBV12-3 or TRBV12-4 and TRBJ1-2; a possible D gene is TRBD1 (6 bases). V shed 2 bases and J shed 6 bases, with 13 bases lying between them. CDR3 length: 14 amino acids. CDR3 in amino acids: CASSLSRGKDGYTF. The CDR3 DNA sequence: TGTGCCAGCAGTTTATCCAGGGGCAAGGATGGCTACACCTTC.

The CDR3 here is CASSFNPTYNEQFF. As DNA, the CDR3 is TGTGCCAGCAGTTTTAATCCAACCTACAATGAGCAGTTCTTC. This chain connects TRBV28 to TRBJ2-1; D uncertain. This CDR3 is built from 14 residues. In germline, CDR1 is MDHEN, CDR2 SYDVKM. Deletions cut 3 bases from V and 2 bases from J, with 8 bases between.

This clonotype showed up just once. A read error is possible here, since a much larger clone lies one base away. The rearrangement uses TRBV7-9 and TRBJ2-5; weak D call: TRBD1 (6 bases). The CDR3 is made up of 16 amino acids. Germline loops: CDR1 SEHNR, CDR2 FQNEAQ (reference sequence). Here the CDR3 reads CASSVNGAGARVTQHF. CDR3 DNA: TGTGCCAGCAGCGTTAATGGGGCAGGGGCCCGTGTGACCCAGCACTTC.

This clonotype has a count of ten or more. The genes are TRBV14 and TRBJ1-2; D gene uncertain. The CDR3 spans 19 residues. Looked up from germline, CDR1 is SGHDN and CDR2 is FVKESK. Trimming removed 1 base from V and 2 bases from J, with 23 bases in between. CDR3: CASSQVAPAGPLINYGYTF. CDR3 nucleotides: TGTGCCAGCAGCCAAGTGGCTCCAGCCGGGCCGTTGATAAACTATGGCTACACCTTC. The entire variable domain, with the rest obtained from reference TRBV14 and TRBJ1-2, is as follows: EAGVTQFPSHSVIEKGQTVTLRCDPISGHDNLYWYRRVMGKEIKFLLHFVKESKQDESGMPNNRFLAERTGGTYSTLKVQPAELEDSGVYFCASSQVAPAGPLINYGYTFGSGTRLTVV.

About this clonotype: A much larger clonotype is one base distant, so this may be a read error. CDR3 nucleotide sequence: TGTGCCAGCGGCTTTGCCGGACTAGCCCCAGATACGCAGTATTTT. Its protein product is CASGFAGLAPDTQYF. The chain links TRBV11-2 to TRBJ2-3, with TRBD2 identical over 8 bases. Germline V CDR1 and CDR2: SGHAT, FQNNGV. This CDR3 region has 15 residues.

With regard to this clonotype: This likely traces to a read error, being one base from a far larger clone. J is TRBJ1-1 and V is TRBV25-1, with D unresolved. CDR1 and CDR2 (germline): MGHDK, SYGVNS. The CDR3 length is 12 residues. The chain's CDR3 is CASSEGFGPLNF. The CDR3 coding sequence is TGTGCCAGCAGTGAGGGTTTCGGACCCCTCAACTTT.

This clonotype has just a few counts. V usage is TRBV29-1 and J usage is TRBJ2-1; D may be TRBD2 (6 bases). CDR3 length equals 13 residues. Germline V gene lookup returns CDR1 SQVTM and CDR2 ANQGSEA. The ends were cut back, 6 bases at V and 5 bases at J, with 14 bases in the middle. The CDR3 loop reads CSVGSRGDNEQFF. The CDR3 DNA sequence: TGCAGCGTAGGGAGCCGCGGGGACAATGAGCAGTTCTTC.

This clonotype was picked up many times. V and J are TRBV28 and TRBJ2-3; no reliable D call. V lost 6 bases, J lost 2 bases, and 15 bases lay in between. Germline CDR1 reads MDHEN; CDR2 reads SYDVKM. The CDR3 totals 15 residues. CDR3 sequence reads: CASSLLDDSTDTQYF. CDR3 bases: TGTGCCAGCAGCTTGCTGGACGACTCCACAGATACGCAGTATTTT.

In its sample, this clonotype was seen many times. This chain uses TRBV15 with TRBJ2-1; D uncertain. The CDR3 length is 14 residues. V lost 1 base and J 15 bases, leaving 19 bases between the germline ends. Germline lookup yields CDR1 LNHNV and CDR2 YYDKDF (reference sequence). The CDR3 region is CATSRVPAPKGRFF. The CDR3 DNA follows: TGTGCCACCAGCAGAGTGCCAGCCCCCAAGGGTCGGTTCTTC.